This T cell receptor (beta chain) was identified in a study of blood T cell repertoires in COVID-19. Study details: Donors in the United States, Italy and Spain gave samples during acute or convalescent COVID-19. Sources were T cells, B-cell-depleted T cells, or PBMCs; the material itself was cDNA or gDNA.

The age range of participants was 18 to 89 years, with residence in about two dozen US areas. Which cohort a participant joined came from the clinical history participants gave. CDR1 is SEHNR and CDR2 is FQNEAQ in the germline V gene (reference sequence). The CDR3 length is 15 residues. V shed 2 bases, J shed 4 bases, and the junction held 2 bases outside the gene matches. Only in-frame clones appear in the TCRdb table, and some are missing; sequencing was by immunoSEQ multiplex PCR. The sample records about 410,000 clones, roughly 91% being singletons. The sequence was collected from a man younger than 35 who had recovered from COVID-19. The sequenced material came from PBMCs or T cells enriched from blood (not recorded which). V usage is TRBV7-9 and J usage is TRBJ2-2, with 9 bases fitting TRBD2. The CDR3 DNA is TGTGCCAGCAGCTTACGGCGGGGGGGCACCGGGGAGCTGTTTTTT. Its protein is CASSLRRGGTGELFF.